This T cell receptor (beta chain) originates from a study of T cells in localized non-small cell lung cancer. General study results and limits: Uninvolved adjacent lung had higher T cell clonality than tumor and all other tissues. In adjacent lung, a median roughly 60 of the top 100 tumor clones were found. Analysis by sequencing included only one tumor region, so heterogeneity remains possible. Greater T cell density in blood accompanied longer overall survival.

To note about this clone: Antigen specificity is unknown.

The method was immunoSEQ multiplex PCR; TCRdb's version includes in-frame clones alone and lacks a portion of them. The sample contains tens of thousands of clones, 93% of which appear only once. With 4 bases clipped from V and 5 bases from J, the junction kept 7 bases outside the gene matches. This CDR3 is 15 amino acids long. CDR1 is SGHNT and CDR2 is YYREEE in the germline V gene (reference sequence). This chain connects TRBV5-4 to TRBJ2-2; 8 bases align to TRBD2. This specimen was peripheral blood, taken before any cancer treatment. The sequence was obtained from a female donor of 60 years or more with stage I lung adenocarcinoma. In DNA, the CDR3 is TGTGCCAGCAGCCCCCGGGAGGGAGGGACCGGGGAGCTGTTTTTT. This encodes CASSPREGGTGELFF.